These 10 T cell receptor beta chains were sequenced from one sample in a study of T-cell memory formation after mild COVID-19. MiXCR, applied by TCRdb to the 5' RACE reads, yields one record per CDR3 protein. The table records some 440,000 distinct CDR3 sequences, about 23% of them present only once. Sequencing was done on a sample of PBMCs or a T cell subset sorted from them (not recorded which). All receptors come from an adult woman who had mild COVID-19 (a few samples of this study predate the infection). Cell type and time point are not known.

This clonotype was seen many times. The chain recombines TRBV5-1 with TRBJ2-3; 15 positions agree with TRBD2. The CDR3 is made up of 18 amino acids. The ends lost 0 bases at V and 4 bases at J; junction bases unmatched: 6. Germline V CDR1 and CDR2: SGHRS, YFSETQ. The CDR3 sequence is CASSLGTSGRAGSDTQYF. The CDR3 DNA reads TGCGCCAGCAGCTTGGGGACTAGCGGGAGGGCCGGGTCAGATACGCAGTATTTT. Based on the CDR3 plus reference TRBV5-1 and TRBJ2-3, the full variable domain is KAGVTQTPRYLIKTRGQQVTLSCSPISGHRSVSWYQQTPGQGLQFLFEYFSETQRNKGNFPGRFSGRQFSNSRSEMNVSTLELGDSALYLCASSLGTSGRAGSDTQYFGPGTRLTVL.

This clonotype was seen more than once but under ten times. The chain has TRBV4-1 and TRBJ1-1; D ambiguous. The CDR3 sequence is 15 residues long. V was clipped by 1 base and J by 3 bases, with 12 bases between them. Germline-derived CDR1 and CDR2 are MGHRA and YSYEKL. CDR3 nucleotides: TGCGCCAGCAGCCAAGTGGTGTGGGGTCACACTGAAGCTTTCTTT. Its protein product is CASSQVVWGHTEAFF.

This clonotype was observed a few times. V is TRBV5-5 and J is TRBJ2-1, with D perhaps matching TRBD1 (5 bases). Germline V gene lookup returns CDR1 SGHKS and CDR2 YYEKEE (reference sequence). This CDR3 comprises 14 residues. V lost 1 base and J lost 8, with 13 bases in between. The CDR3 bases are TGTGCCAGCAGCTTGCAGGGTTCCAGGGATGAGCAGTTCTTC. It yields the protein CASSLQGSRDEQFF.

The V and J genes are TRBV15 and TRBJ2-1; perhaps TRBD2 as D (6 bases). This CDR3 is built from 13 residues. Trimming took 8 bases from V and 6 from J, leaving 14 bases between them. The germline CDR1 and CDR2 sequences are LNHNV and YYDKDF (reference sequence). Here the CDR3 DNA reads TGTGCCACCCGGGGTAGCGGACTCAATGAGCAGTTCTTC. Its translation: CATRGSGLNEQFF.

The chain links TRBV20-1 to TRBJ2-2, with 12 bases that match TRBD2. V trimming: 0 bases; J trimming: 4 bases; junction bases outside the gene matches: 9. Germline V lookup: CDR1 DFQATT, CDR2 SNEGSKA (reference sequence). The CDR3 is made up of 18 amino acids. CDR3 in amino acids: CSARDLSTSGSGTGELFF. CDR3 bases: TGCAGTGCTAGAGATCTGTCGACTAGCGGGAGTGGCACCGGGGAGCTGTTTTTT.

Only one count was recorded for this clonotype. The chain recombines TRBV7-9 with TRBJ2-3, with a tentative D call TRBD1 (5 bases). V was pared by 6 bases and J by 3 bases, with 13 bases between. Germline V gives CDR1 SEHNR, CDR2 FQNEAQ (reference sequence). The CDR3 consists of 14 residues. The CDR3 loop reads CASRFMGLTDTQYF. The DNA of the CDR3 is TGTGCCAGCAGGTTTATGGGGCTGACAGATACGCAGTATTTT.

This chain joins TRBV7-3 and TRBJ2-1; TRBD2 matches 10 bases. J lost 4 bases, V lost 0 bases, and 6 bases had no gene match. In germline, CDR1 is SGHTA, CDR2 FQGTGA. The CDR3 consists of 17 residues. CDR3 residues: CASSLTWLAGVYNEQFF. The CDR3 DNA reads as TGTGCCAGCAGCTTAACGTGGCTAGCGGGAGTATACAATGAGCAGTTCTTC.

This clonotype was seen more than once but under ten times. At one boundary the junction diverges from the germline segment, which might be a read error. CDR3 in DNA: TGTGCCAGTAGTATTGCGAACAATGAGAAGTTCTTC. Translated: CASSIANNEKFF. The genes are TRBV19 and TRBJ2-1; D remains ambiguous. Germline assignment: CDR1 LNHDA and CDR2 SQIVND (reference sequence). This CDR3 has 12 amino acids.

This clonotype was counted only a few times. The chain links TRBV7-2 to TRBJ2-7, with D perhaps matching TRBD1 (5 bases). The germline CDR1 and CDR2 sequences are SGHTA and FQGNSA. The CDR3 extends over 13 amino acids. Trimming took 1 base from V and 8 from J, leaving 12 bases between them. CDR3: CASSLGAGNQQYF. The CDR3 nucleotides read TGTGCCAGCAGCTTAGGAGCAGGGAATCAGCAGTACTTC.

The chain uses TRBV10-3 and TRBJ1-1; D not resolved. The CDR3 is 16 amino acids. V was clipped by 2 bases and J by 1 base, with 14 bases between them. Per the germline V gene, CDR1 is ENHRY and CDR2 is SYGVKD. The CDR3 region has the DNA TGTGCCATCAGTGAGCAACTGACACCGAAGAACACTGAAGCTTTCTTT. It yields the protein CAISEQLTPKNTEAFF.